This is a list of T cell receptor beta chains from one sample in a study of T cell responses to AZD1222 COVID-19 vaccine. Sequencing used immunoSEQ multiplex PCR; TCRdb keeps in-frame clones, though not all of them. The table records fewer than 130,000 clones, roughly nine tenths of them present only once. The source material was peripheral blood, sampled 28 days after the second AZD1222 dose. Every receptor here comes from an adult who received the AZD1222 COVID-19 vaccine. The CDR3 runs from the conserved cysteine through the conserved F or W. Each record gives: J gene, clone size, D gene, V gene, CDR3 protein, CDR3 DNA. A D gene is named only where the DNA matches it firmly. The size of a clone is reported for some rows only, either as once, few or many, or as a class for expanded clones.

TRBJ1-1	once	-	TRBV6-2/TRBV6-3	CASSYVPQGYTEAFF	TGTGCCAGCAGTTACGTACCCCAGGGGTACACTGAAGCTTTCTTT
TRBJ1-2	-	-	TRBV10-3	CAIKGASLGVGYTF	TGTGCCATCAAAGGGGCCTCGTTGGGGGTGGGCTACACCTTC
TRBJ1-5	-	-	TRBV15	CATSRDRGTHNQPQHF	TGTGCCACCAGCAGAGATCGGGGGACACACAATCAGCCCCAGCATTTT
TRBJ2-7	-	TRBD2	TRBV4-1	CASSQRRAGVSYEQYF	TGCGCCAGCAGCCAACGCCGAGCGGGAGTGTCCTACGAGCAGTACTTC
TRBJ1-1	-	-	TRBV7-3	CASSLTAGASEAFF	TGTGCCAGCAGCTTAACGGCAGGGGCCTCTGAAGCTTTCTTT
TRBJ2-1	-	TRBD2	TRBV4-2	CASSQVSSGGPLSSFFTNEQFF	TGTGCCAGCAGCCAAGTATCGTCGGGAGGGCCTTTATCGTCATTTTTTACGAATGAGCAGTTCTTC
TRBJ1-2	-	-	TRBV5-1	CASSLSPGLNYGYTF	TGCGCCAGCAGCTTGTCACCAGGCCTTAACTATGGCTACACCTTC
TRBJ2-7	-	-	TRBV28	CASSFGPPVSYEQYF	TGTGCCAGCAGTTTCGGCCCCCCGGTATCCTACGAGCAGTACTTC
TRBJ1-1	-	TRBD1	TRBV5-1	CASSLGTLTGMNTEAFF	TGCGCCAGCAGCTTGGGCACACTGACAGGGATGAACACTGAAGCTTTCTTT
TRBJ1-6	-	TRBD1	TRBV28	CASTQWTGGMSPLHF	TGTGCCAGCACACAATGGACAGGGGGCATGTCACCCCTCCACTTT
TRBJ2-5	-	-	TRBV7-3	CASSLIADNQETQYF	TGTGCCAGCAGCCTCATCGCGGACAACCAAGAGACCCAGTACTTC
TRBJ1-3	-	-	TRBV4-2	CASSQGRGVTGNTIYF	TGTGCCAGCAGCCAAGGGCGGGGGGTGACTGGAAACACCATATATTTT
TRBJ2-5	-	TRBD1	TRBV5-5	CASSKTGSYQETQYF	TGTGCCAGCAGCAAGACAGGGTCGTACCAAGAGACCCAGTACTTC
TRBJ1-2	-	-	TRBV4-3	CASSTEAGANYGYTF	TGCGCCAGCAGCACCGAAGCAGGAGCTAACTATGGCTACACCTTC
TRBJ2-2	-	-	TRBV6-4	CASKAYTGELFF	TGTGCCAGCAAAGCCTACACCGGGGAGCTGTTTTTT
TRBJ2-7	-	-	TRBV7-2	CASRQTAFSYEQYF	TGTGCCAGCAGACAGACAGCTTTCTCCTACGAGCAGTACTTC
TRBJ2-7	-	TRBD2	TRBV7-2	CASSALAGGPYEQYF	TGTGCCAGCAGCGCCTTAGCGGGAGGGCCTTACGAGCAGTACTTC
TRBJ2-6	-	-	TRBV30	CAWRAGFGANVLTF	TGTGCCTGGAGGGCGGGATTCGGGGCCAACGTCCTGACTTTC
TRBJ2-7	few	TRBD2	TRBV5-5	CASSGVAGGYEQYF	TGTGCCAGCAGCGGGGTAGCGGGAGGCTACGAGCAGTACTTC
TRBJ2-5	-	-	TRBV4-2	CASSQQTGLIGLRQETQYF	TGTGCCAGCAGCCAACAAACCGGACTTATCGGTCTACGCCAAGAGACCCAGTACTTC
TRBJ1-2	-	-	TRBV5-6	CASSLRDRGYGYTF	TGTGCCAGCAGCCTTAGGGACCGCGGCTATGGCTACACCTTC
TRBJ1-2	-	-	TRBV28	CASTRAGSYGYTF	TGTGCCAGCACTCGGGCAGGGAGCTATGGCTACACCTTC
TRBJ2-7	-	-	TRBV6-1	CASSEDLTGSYEQYF	TGTGCCAGCAGTGAAGACCTTACAGGGTCCTACGAGCAGTACTTC
TRBJ1-2	-	-	TRBV30	CAWSVRGVPSYGYTF	TGTGCCTGGAGTGTTCGGGGGGTCCCTTCTTATGGCTACACCTTC
TRBJ2-2	-	TRBD2	TRBV9	CASTKTSGRASGAGELFF	TGTGCCAGCACCAAAACTAGCGGGAGGGCCAGTGGGGCCGGGGAGCTGTTTTTT
TRBJ2-5	-	-	TRBV19	CASSIGTGRTKETQYF	TGTGCCAGTAGTATAGGAACGGGAAGGACGAAAGAGACCCAGTACTTC
TRBJ2-7	-	-	TRBV30	CAWNSADRGYSSYEQYF	TGTGCCTGGAACTCCGCGGACCGCGGGTACTCTTCCTACGAGCAGTACTTC
TRBJ2-7	-	TRBD1	TRBV6-2/TRBV6-3	CASSYGTENYEQYF	TGTGCCAGCAGTTACGGGACAGAGAACTACGAGCAGTACTTC
TRBJ2-1	-	-	TRBV7-3	CASRLEGQGGEQFF	TGTGCCAGCAGACTAGAGGGTCAGGGAGGTGAGCAGTTCTTC
TRBJ2-3	once	TRBD2	TRBV29-1	CSVEVSGTDTQYF	TGCAGCGTTGAAGTTAGCGGGACAGATACGCAGTATTTT
TRBJ2-3	-	-	TRBV6-1	CASSEAGGPTDTQYF	TGTGCCAGCAGTGAAGCCGGGGGGCCCACAGATACGCAGTATTTT
TRBJ2-7	-	TRBD2	TRBV4-1	CASSPGLAGEQYF	TGCGCCAGCAGCCCGGGACTAGCGGGAGAGCAGTACTTC